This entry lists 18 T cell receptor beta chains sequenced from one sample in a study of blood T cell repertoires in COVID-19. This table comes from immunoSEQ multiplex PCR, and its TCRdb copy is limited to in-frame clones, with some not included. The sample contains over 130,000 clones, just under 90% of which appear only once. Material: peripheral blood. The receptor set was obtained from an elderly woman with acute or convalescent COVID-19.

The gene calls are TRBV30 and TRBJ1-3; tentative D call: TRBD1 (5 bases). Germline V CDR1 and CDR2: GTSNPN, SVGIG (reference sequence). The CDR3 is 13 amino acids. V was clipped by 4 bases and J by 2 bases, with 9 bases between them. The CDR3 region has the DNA TGTGCCTGGAATCCAGGGCCTGGAAACACCATATATTTT. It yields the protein CAWNPGPGNTIYF.

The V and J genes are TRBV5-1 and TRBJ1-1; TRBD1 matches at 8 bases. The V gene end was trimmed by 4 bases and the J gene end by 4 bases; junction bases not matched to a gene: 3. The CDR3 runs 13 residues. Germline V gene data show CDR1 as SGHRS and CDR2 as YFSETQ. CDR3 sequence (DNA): TGCGCCAGCAGCGATACAGGGGGCACTGAAGCTTTCTTT. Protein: CASSDTGGTEAFF. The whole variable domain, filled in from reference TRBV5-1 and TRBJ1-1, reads KAGVTQTPRYLIKTRGQQVTLSCSPISGHRSVSWYQQTPGQGLQFLFEYFSETQRNKGNFPGRFSGRQFSNSRSEMNVSTLELGDSALYLCASSDTGGTEAFFGQGTRLTVV.

The CDR3 DNA follows: TGTGCCAGCTCACCACGCACGGCAGGACTGACAGGGAACACTGAAGCTTTCTTT. It yields the protein CASSPRTAGLTGNTEAFF. J is TRBJ1-1 and V is TRBV18; a weak D match, TRBD1 (6 bases). Trimming shortened V by 1 base and J by 1 base, and 19 bases separated the two germline ends. This CDR3 has 18 amino acids. From germline, CDR1 is KGHSH and CDR2 LQKENI.

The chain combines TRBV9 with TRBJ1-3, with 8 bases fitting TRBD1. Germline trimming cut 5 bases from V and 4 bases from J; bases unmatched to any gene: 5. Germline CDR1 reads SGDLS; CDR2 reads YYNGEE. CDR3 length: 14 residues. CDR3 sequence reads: CASRSGTGGNTIYF. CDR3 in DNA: TGTGCCAGCAGGTCCGGGACAGGAGGAAACACCATATATTTT. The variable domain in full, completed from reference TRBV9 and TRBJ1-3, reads DSGVTQTPKHLITATGQRVTLRCSPRSGDLSVYWYQQSLDQGLQFLIQYYNGEERAKGNILERFSAQQFPDLHSELNLSSLELGDSALYFCASRSGTGGNTIYFGEGSWLTVV.

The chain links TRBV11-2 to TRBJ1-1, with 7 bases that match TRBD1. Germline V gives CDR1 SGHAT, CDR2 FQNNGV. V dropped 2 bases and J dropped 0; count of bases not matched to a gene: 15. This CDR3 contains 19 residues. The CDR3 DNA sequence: TGTGCCAGCAGCTTACTTACCACTATCGCGACAGGGTTGAACACTGAAGCTTTCTTT. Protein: CASSLLTTIATGLNTEAFF. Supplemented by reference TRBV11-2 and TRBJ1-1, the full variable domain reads EAGVAQSPRYKIIEKRQSVAFWCNPISGHATLYWYQQILGQGPKLLIQFQNNGVVDDSQLPKDRFSAERLKGVDSTLKIQPAKLEDSAVYLCASSLLTTIATGLNTEAFFGQGTRLTVV.

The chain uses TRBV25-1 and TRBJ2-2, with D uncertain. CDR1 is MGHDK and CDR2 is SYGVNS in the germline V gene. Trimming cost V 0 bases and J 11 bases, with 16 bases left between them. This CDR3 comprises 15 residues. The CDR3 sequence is CASSEYSLDKPELFF. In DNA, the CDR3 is TGTGCCAGCAGTGAATATTCGCTCGACAAGCCCGAGCTGTTTTTT.

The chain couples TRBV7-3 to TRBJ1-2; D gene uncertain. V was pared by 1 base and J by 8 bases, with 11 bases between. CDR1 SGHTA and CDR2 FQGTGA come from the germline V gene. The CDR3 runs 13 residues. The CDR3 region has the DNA TGTGCCAGCAGCTTAAACGGAGGAGAAGGCTACACCTTC. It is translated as CASSLNGGEGYTF.

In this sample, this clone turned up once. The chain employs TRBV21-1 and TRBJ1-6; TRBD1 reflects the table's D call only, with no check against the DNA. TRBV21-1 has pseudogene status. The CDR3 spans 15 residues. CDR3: CASSKGTAYNSPLHF. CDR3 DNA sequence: TGTGCCAGCAGCAAAGGGACAGCCTATAATTCACCCCTCCACTTT.

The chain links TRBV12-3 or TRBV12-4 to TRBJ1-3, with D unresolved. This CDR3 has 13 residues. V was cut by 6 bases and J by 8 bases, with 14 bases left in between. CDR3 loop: CASRQVVLDTIYF. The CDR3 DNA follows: TGTGCCAGCAGGCAGGTTGTGTTGGACACCATATATTTT.

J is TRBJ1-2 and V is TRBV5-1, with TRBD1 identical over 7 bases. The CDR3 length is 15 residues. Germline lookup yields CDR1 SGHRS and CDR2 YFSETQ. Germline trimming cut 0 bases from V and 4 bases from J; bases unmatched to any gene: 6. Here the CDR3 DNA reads TGCGCCAGCAGCTTGGGGGGCCACAGGGGCTATGGCTACACCTTC. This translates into CASSLGGHRGYGYTF.

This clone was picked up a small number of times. This CDR3 is CASSSGQGEKLFF. DNA for the CDR3: TGTGCCAGCAGCTCCGGACAGGGTGAAAAACTGTTTTTT. V is TRBV7-3 and J is TRBJ1-4; 8 bases are a match to TRBD1. The V gene's germline CDR1 is SGHTA and CDR2 FQGTGA. There are 13 residues in the CDR3. J was trimmed by 7 bases and V by 4 bases; bases with no gene match: 2.

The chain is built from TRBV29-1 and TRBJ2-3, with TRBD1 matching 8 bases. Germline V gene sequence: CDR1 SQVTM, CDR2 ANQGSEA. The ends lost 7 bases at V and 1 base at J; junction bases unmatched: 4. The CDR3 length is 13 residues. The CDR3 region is CSGQGPGTDTQYF. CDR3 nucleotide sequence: TGCAGCGGACAGGGGCCGGGCACAGATACGCAGTATTTT.

CDR3 residues: CASSVGGLQGQPQHF. CDR3 in DNA: TGTGCCAGCAGTGTAGGTGGACTTCAAGGGCAGCCCCAGCATTTT. The chain joins TRBV2 to TRBJ1-5; D is unclear. The CDR3 contains 15 residues. Trimming left V 4 bases short and J 7 bases short, with 17 bases between. The germline gives CDR1 SNHLY, CDR2 FYNNEI. Using reference TRBV2 and TRBJ1-5 for the parts outside the CDR3, the full variable domain is EPEVTQTPSHQVTQMGQEVILRCVPISNHLYFYWYRQILGQKVEFLVSFYNNEISEKSEIFDDQFSVERPDGSNFTLKIRSTKLEDSAMYFCASSVGGLQGQPQHFGDGTRLSIL.

Written as DNA, the CDR3 is TGTGCCAGCAGAGCCGGGACAGCCTTTAAGGACACTGAAGCTTTCTTT. This sequence encodes CASRAGTAFKDTEAFF. The chain has TRBV13 and TRBJ1-1; 7 bases match TRBD1. After removal of 6 bases from V and 3 bases from J, the junction contained 13 bases not matched to a gene. Germline V gene lookup returns CDR1 PRHDT and CDR2 FYEKMQ (reference sequence). CDR3 size: 16 residues. The full variable domain, with the rest looked up from reference TRBV13 and TRBJ1-1, is AAGVIQSPRHLIKEKRETATLKCYPIPRHDTVYWYQQGPGQDPQFLISFYEKMQSDKGSIPDRFSAQQFSDYHSELNMSSLELGDSALYFCASRAGTAFKDTEAFFGQGTRLTVV.

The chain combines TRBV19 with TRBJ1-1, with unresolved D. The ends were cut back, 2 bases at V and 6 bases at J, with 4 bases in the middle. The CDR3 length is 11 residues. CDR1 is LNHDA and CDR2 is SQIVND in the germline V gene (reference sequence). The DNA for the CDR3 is TGTGCCAGTAGTATAACAGCTGAAGCTTTCTTT. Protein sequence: CASSITAEAFF.

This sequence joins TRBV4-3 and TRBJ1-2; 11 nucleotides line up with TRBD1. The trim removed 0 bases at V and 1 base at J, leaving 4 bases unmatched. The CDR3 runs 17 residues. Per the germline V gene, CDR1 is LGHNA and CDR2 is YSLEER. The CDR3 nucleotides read TGCGCCAGCAGCCAAGATGGGACAGGGGGGTATAACTATGGCTACACCTTC. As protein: CASSQDGTGGYNYGYTF.

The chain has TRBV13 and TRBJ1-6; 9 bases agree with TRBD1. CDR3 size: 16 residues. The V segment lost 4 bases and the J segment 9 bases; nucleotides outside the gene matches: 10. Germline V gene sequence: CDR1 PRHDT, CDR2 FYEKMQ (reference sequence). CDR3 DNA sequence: TGTGCCAGCAGCTCGGGCCCCGGGACAGGGTTTTCACCCCTCCACTTT. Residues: CASSSGPGTGFSPLHF.

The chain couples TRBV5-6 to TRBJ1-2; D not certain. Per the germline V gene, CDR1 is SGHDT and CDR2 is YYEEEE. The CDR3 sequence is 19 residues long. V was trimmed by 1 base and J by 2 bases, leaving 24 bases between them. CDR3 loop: CASSLLSAPETLSNYGYTF. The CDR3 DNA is TGTGCCAGCAGCTTGCTCTCCGCACCAGAAACCCTTTCCAACTATGGCTACACCTTC.